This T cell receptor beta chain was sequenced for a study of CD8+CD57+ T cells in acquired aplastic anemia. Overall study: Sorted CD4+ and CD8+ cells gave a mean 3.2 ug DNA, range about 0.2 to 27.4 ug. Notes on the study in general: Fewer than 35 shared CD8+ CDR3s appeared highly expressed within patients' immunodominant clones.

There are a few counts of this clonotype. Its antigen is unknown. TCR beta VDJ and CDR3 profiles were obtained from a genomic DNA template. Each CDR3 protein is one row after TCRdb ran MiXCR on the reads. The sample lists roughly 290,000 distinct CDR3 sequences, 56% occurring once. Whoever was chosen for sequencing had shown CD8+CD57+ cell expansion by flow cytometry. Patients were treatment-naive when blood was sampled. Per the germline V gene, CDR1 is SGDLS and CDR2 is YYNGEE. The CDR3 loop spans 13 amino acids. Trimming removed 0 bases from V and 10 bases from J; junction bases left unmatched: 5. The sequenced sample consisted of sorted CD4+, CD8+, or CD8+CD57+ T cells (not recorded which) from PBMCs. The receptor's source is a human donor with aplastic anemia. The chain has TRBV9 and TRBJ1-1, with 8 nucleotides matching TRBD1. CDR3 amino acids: CASSVVGQGPAFF. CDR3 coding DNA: TGTGCCAGCAGCGTAGTTGGACAGGGCCCAGCTTTCTTT.